Given below is one T cell receptor (beta chain) in context. Its antigen remains unidentified. 5' RACE that incorporated UMI labels was used to prepare the TRB cDNA libraries. TCRdb processed the 5' RACE reads again and assigns one entry to each CDR3 protein, with no DNA. With approximately 90,000 distinct CDR3 sequences in the sample, the ten largest clones hold around 0.53%. Sorting yielded triplicates of 300,000 cells for each CD8+ T cell subset. Definition of naive CD8+ T cells rested on a CD45RO-CCR7+CD27+CD95- profile. Germline assignment: CDR1 SQVTM and CDR2 ANQGSEA. This CDR3 region has 13 residues. The data are from a study of CXCR3-negative and CXCR3-positive naive CD8 T cells. Findings of the study overall: CXCR3-expressing naive cells carried TRB CDR3s more hydrophobic than those of CXCR3-negative naive cells. TRBV-TRBJ usage matched between naive CXCR3-negative and CXCR3-positive cells but not between memory cells. Both naive subsets showed comparably high diversity, and memory CD8+ cells showed much lower diversity.

Sequenced input: naive CXCR3+ CD8+ T cells from blood. Stated subset: CD45RO-CCR7+CD27+CD95- naive CD8+ T cells expressing CXCR3 (TNR3+). The origin of this receptor is a human donor in good health. Some clones in this sample may be carry-over from other donors' samples. The genes are TRBV29-1 and TRBJ2-1; TCRdb reports TRBD2, a call that lacks DNA to check it against. The chain's CDR3 is CSVEMLADNEQFF.